This T cell receptor beta chain was identified in a study of technical replicates of blood from several donors. V shed 3 bases and J shed 0 bases, with 21 bases lying between them. Germline assignment: CDR1 LNHDA and CDR2 SQIVND (reference sequence). The CDR3 sequence is 19 residues long. Some clones are missing from TCRdb's copy, which holds only in-frame ones; the method was immunoSEQ multiplex PCR. This table holds 75,000 to 100,000 clones, approximately 96% found once. Sequencing used T cells isolated from PBMCs. V and J are TRBV19 and TRBJ1-5; D uncertain. This clonotype was sampled from a human donor in good health. DNA of the CDR3: TGTGCCAGTAGTATCGCTACGCGAGATTATCCATATAGCAATCAGCCCCAGCATTTT. It is translated as CASSIATRDYPYSNQPQHF.